These 19 T cell receptor beta chains came from one sample sequenced in a study of blood T cells in healthy people across ages. Using a J-beta primer mix together with a sample-barcoded 5' primer, a second PCR was run for roughly 7 to 12 cycles. TCRdb re-analysed the 5' RACE reads in MiXCR, keeping a single row per CDR3 protein. The sample gives 1.8 million or so distinct CDR3 sequences, approximately 40% of which show up once; 23% is in the top ten. Sequencing input: blood. Every receptor here comes from a human donor in good health.

The chain uses TRBV15 and TRBJ1-4; D call uncertain. This CDR3 comprises 16 residues. Germline V lookup: CDR1 LNHNV, CDR2 YYDKDF (reference sequence). The ends were cut back, 4 bases at V and 8 bases at J, with 20 bases in the middle. The CDR3 loop is CATSKLWTDKKEKLFF. The CDR3 nucleotides read TGTGCCACCAGCAAGCTTTGGACGGATAAGAAAGAAAAACTGTTTTTT.

The chain carries TRBV5-5 and TRBJ2-2; D unclear. Germline CDR1 reads SGHKS; CDR2 reads YYEKEE (reference sequence). The V end lost 2 bases, the J end lost 0 bases, and 5 bases lay between the germline ends. CDR3 size: 14 residues. The chain's CDR3 is CASSLPTNTGELFF. DNA for the CDR3: TGTGCCAGCAGCTTACCTACGAACACCGGGGAGCTGTTTTTT. Supplemented by reference TRBV5-5 and TRBJ2-2, the full variable domain reads DAGVTQSPTHLIKTRGQQVTLRCSPISGHKSVSWYQQVLGQGPQFIFQYYEKEERGRGNFPDRFSARQFPNYSSELNVNALLLGDSALYLCASSLPTNTGELFFGEGSRLTVL.

V and J are TRBV20-1 and TRBJ2-1; TRBD1 agrees at 7 bases. This CDR3 has 12 residues. Germline V gene sequence: CDR1 DFQATT, CDR2 SNEGSKA (reference sequence). Trimming took 6 bases from V and 8 from J; bases not matched to a gene: 7. CDR3 bases: TGCAGTGCGCAGAGGGGGCGGGATGAGCAGTTCTTC. It encodes CSAQRGRDEQFF.

This clonotype appeared a few times. The junction differs from germline at one of its ends, possibly a read error. J is TRBJ2-7 and V is TRBV9; the D gene could be TRBD1 or TRBD2 (5 bases each). Germline CDR1 reads SGDLS; CDR2 reads YYNGEE. CDR3 length: 16 residues. CDR3 protein: CASSLSNEGTSHEQYF. DNA of the CDR3: TGTGCCAGCAGCCTTTCAAATGAAGGGACCTCCCACGAGCAGTACTTC.

As to this clonotype: A read error may explain this, as a much larger clone is one base away. The chain combines TRBV9 with TRBJ2-7; 8 bases map to TRBD2. CDR1 is SGDLS and CDR2 is YYNGEE in the germline V gene. The V segment lost 3 bases and the J segment 3 bases; nucleotides outside the gene matches: 5. CDR3 length equals 14 residues. The CDR3: CASSGLARNYEQYF. The CDR3 nucleotides read TGTGCCAGCAGCGGACTAGCGAGGAACTACGAGCAGTACTTC.

The V and J genes are TRBV9 and TRBJ2-7; the D gene is possibly TRBD1 (6 bases). Trimming took off 3 bases at V and 7 bases at J, with 17 bases between the two ends. Germline V gives CDR1 SGDLS, CDR2 YYNGEE. This CDR3 is built from 14 residues. CDR3 sequence (DNA): TGTGCCAGCAGCGCCCGGACAGCGGTGGATGAGCAGTACTTC. The encoded protein is CASSARTAVDEQYF. The full variable domain, its missing parts supplied by reference TRBV9 and TRBJ2-7, is DSGVTQTPKHLITATGQRVTLRCSPRSGDLSVYWYQQSLDQGLQFLIQYYNGEERAKGNILERFSAQQFPDLHSELNLSSLELGDSALYFCASSARTAVDEQYFGPGTRLTVT.

This clonotype was counted between two and nine times. J is TRBJ2-7 and V is TRBV29-1; D unclear. The V end lost 5 bases, the J end lost 3 bases, and 14 bases lay between the germline ends. The CDR3 runs to 13 residues. Germline values: CDR1 SQVTM, CDR2 ANQGSEA. The CDR3 loop is CSVLAKHGYEQYF. For the CDR3, the DNA is TGCAGCGTTTTGGCGAAACACGGCTACGAGCAGTACTTC.

The rearrangement links TRBV29-1 to TRBJ1-2, with a tentative D call TRBD1 (5 bases). The CDR3 is 16 residues long. CDR1 is SQVTM, CDR2 ANQGSEA, per germline. Trimming removed 5 bases at V and 3 bases at J, with 22 bases between. Here the CDR3 DNA reads TGCAGCGTTCCTAACCCCCGGGAACGAGGGGACTATGGCTACACCTTC. Its protein is CSVPNPRERGDYGYTF.

The table lists this clonotype with many counts. The CDR3: CASRRGSERDTQYF. The CDR3 DNA is TGTGCCAGCAGAAGAGGATCGGAGCGAGATACGCAGTATTTT. This chain uses TRBV2 with TRBJ2-3; D gene ambiguous. V was cut by 6 bases and J by 5 bases, with 15 bases left in between. The CDR3 is made up of 14 amino acids. Germline V gene lookup returns CDR1 SNHLY and CDR2 FYNNEI.

This sequence joins TRBV12-3 or TRBV12-4 and TRBJ1-1, with D uncertain. V was shortened by 6 bases and J by 11 bases, with 19 bases between the two germline ends. CDR3 size: 13 residues. In DNA, the CDR3 is TGTGCCAGCAGACCCGATCGGGCCCGAGGGGCTTTCTTT. Translation gives CASRPDRARGAFF.

Ten or more counts support this clonotype. The rearrangement joins TRBV20-1 to TRBJ2-5; 8 nucleotides agree with TRBD1. This CDR3 is 17 amino acids long. Per germline, CDR1 DFQATT and CDR2 SNEGSKA (reference sequence). V lost 6 bases and J lost 5; bases outside the gene matches: 20. CDR3 bases: TGCAGTGCCCACCTCCCAGGGGGCTATCGTCGCTGGGAGACCCAGTACTTC. Encoded protein: CSAHLPGGYRRWETQYF.

V is TRBV28 and J is TRBJ2-1; the D is unclear. The CDR3 spans 13 residues. Germline V lookup: CDR1 MDHEN, CDR2 SYDVKM. Trimming shortened V by 8 bases and J by 0 bases, and 8 bases separated the two germline ends. CDR3 sequence: CASGLTSYNEQFF. Written as DNA, the CDR3 is TGTGCCAGCGGGCTGACCTCCTACAATGAGCAGTTCTTC.

This chain joins TRBV3-1 and TRBJ1-2; the D gene is possibly TRBD1 (5 bases). The CDR3 consists of 15 residues. The V end was cut by 2 bases, the J end by 6 bases, with 16 bases between. From germline, CDR1 is LGHDT and CDR2 YNNKEL (reference sequence). The CDR3 region is CASSQYTGSSDGYTF. The CDR3 DNA reads as TGTGCCAGCAGCCAATACACAGGTTCATCCGATGGCTACACCTTC.

The CDR3 spells CASSMEGEKYEQYF. In DNA form, the CDR3 reads TGCGCCAGCAGCATGGAAGGGGAGAAGTACGAGCAGTACTTC. The chain combines TRBV5-1 with TRBJ2-4, with D possibly called TRBD1 or TRBD2 (5 bases each). The J call may be incorrect, as the DNA end agrees better with TRBJ2-7. Germline-derived CDR1 and CDR2 are SGHRS and YFSETQ. The CDR3 has 14 amino acids.

The J gene is TRBJ1-1, the V gene TRBV10-3; tentatively, D is TRBD1 (6 bases). This CDR3 has 12 residues. Germline V gives CDR1 ENHRY, CDR2 SYGVKD. The V and J ends lost 5 bases and 8 bases respectively, with 12 bases between them. The CDR3: CAISQQGVEAFF. As DNA, the CDR3 is TGTGCCATCAGTCAACAGGGTGTCGAAGCTTTCTTT.

The J gene is TRBJ2-3, the V gene TRBV7-9; 10 bases are a match to TRBD1. From germline, CDR1 is SEHNR and CDR2 FQNEAQ (reference sequence). The V and J ends lost 4 bases and 2 bases, in that order; junction bases with no gene match: 6. The CDR3 length is 16 residues. Here the CDR3 reads CASSSPGQGSTDTQYF. In DNA, the CDR3 is TGTGCCAGCAGCTCACCGGGACAGGGGTCCACAGATACGCAGTATTTT.

This chain joins TRBV12-3 or TRBV12-4 and TRBJ1-2; maybe TRBD1 (5 bases). The CDR3 has 13 amino acids. V was shortened by 10 bases and J by 8 bases, with 20 bases between the two germline ends. The CDR3 loop is CATTQGGAKGYTF. Here the CDR3 DNA reads TGTGCCACCACCCAGGGCGGGGCGAAAGGCTACACCTTC.

In this sample, this clonotype turned up a few times. The chain joins TRBV6-6 to TRBJ2-3; D could derive from TRBD1 or TRBD2 (6 bases each). The V gene's germline CDR1 is MNHNY and CDR2 SVGAGI (reference sequence). The ends were cut back, 4 bases at V and 2 bases at J, with 16 bases in the middle. This CDR3 contains 16 residues. The CDR3 nucleotides are TGTGCCAGCAGTTGGGGGGCCGAGCCCCCCACAGATACGCAGTATTTT. Protein: CASSWGAEPPTDTQYF.

The V and J genes are TRBV28 and TRBJ1-1, with a tentative D call TRBD1 (6 bases). In germline, CDR1 is MDHEN, CDR2 SYDVKM. The CDR3 sequence is 15 residues long. Trimming removed 6 bases from V and 4 bases from J, with 18 bases in between. CDR3 residues: CASRQGGNIGTEAFF. CDR3 bases: TGTGCCAGCAGACAGGGTGGGAATATCGGCACTGAAGCTTTCTTT. Using reference TRBV28 and TRBJ1-1 for the parts outside the CDR3, the full variable domain is DVKVTQSSRYLVKRTGEKVFLECVQDMDHENMFWYRQDPGLGLRLIYFSYDVKMKEKGDIPEGYSVSREKKERFSLILESASTNQTSMYLCASRQGGNIGTEAFFGQGTRLTVV.